This T cell receptor (beta chain) came from a study of beta chain features in type 1 diabetes. The study reverse transcribed the entire isolated RNA, so it sequenced expressed TCRB transcripts. Assay used: immunoSEQ multiplex PCR; TCRdb lists only in-frame clones, some missing. The table records about 260,000 clones, less than 30% of them present only once. This clone showed up just a few times. The antigen remains undetermined. Trimming cost V 7 bases and J 3 bases, with 16 bases left between them. Germline values: CDR1 SGHNT, CDR2 YENEEA. This CDR3 has 14 residues. Study-wide findings and caveats: Researchers report that Type 1 diabetes patients had moderately but significantly shorter TCRB CDR3s across all four CD4+ subsets. Using cDNA template may skew counts toward highly expressing activated cells. Insertion counts at VDJ junctions were lower in type 1 diabetes patients, who also showed more deletions there.

This chain joins TRBV11-3 and TRBJ2-7, with D tentatively TRBD2 (6 bases). Material: naive CD4+ T cells from blood. This receptor was identified in a woman under 40 with type 1 diabetes. The CDR3 sequence: CASKTLAGGYEQYF. As DNA, the CDR3 is TGTGCCAGCAAGACACTAGCCGGGGGCTACGAGCAGTACTTC.